Shown below are 15 T cell receptor beta chains from a single sample sequenced in a study of shared clonotypes between healthy human individuals. Sequencing used immunoSEQ multiplex PCR; TCRdb keeps in-frame clones, though not all of them. The sample has around 1.1 million clones, around three quarters seen once. Sequencing used memory CD4+ T cells from PBMCs. Regarding subset: CD45RA-negative fraction. Receptor source: a man aged 18 to 30 in good health. Some clones in this sample may be carry-over from other donors' samples.

The chain recombines TRBV7-6 with TRBJ1-1; 7 nucleotides line up with TRBD1. The V gene's germline CDR1 is SGHVS and CDR2 FNYEAQ. J lost 1 base, V lost 5 bases, and 4 bases had no gene match. This CDR3 comprises 14 residues. The CDR3 spells CASSPRQGNTEAFF. CDR3 coding DNA: TGTGCCAGCAGCCCGAGACAGGGGAACACTGAAGCTTTCTTT.

This clone was recorded only once. The gene calls are TRBV28 and TRBJ2-1; no reliable D call. This CDR3 spans 13 amino acids. The germline V gene has CDR1 MDHEN and CDR2 SYDVKM. V lost 5 bases to trimming and J lost 8 bases, with 13 bases between them. The CDR3 DNA is TGTGCCAGCAGTCCCAGGTTGCTGTATGAGCAGTTCTTC. It encodes CASSPRLLYEQFF.

Details on this clone: With a far larger clone one base away, a read error is the likely cause. This chain joins TRBV6-1 and TRBJ2-7, with D perhaps matching TRBD2 (6 bases). This CDR3 contains 14 residues. V gave up 7 bases and J gave up 2 bases, with 15 bases separating them. The V gene's germline CDR1 is MNHNS and CDR2 SASEGT. The CDR3, as DNA: TGTGCCAGCATGGATGGAGGGATCCCCTACGAGCAGTACTTC. This sequence encodes CASMDGGIPYEQYF.

The chain couples TRBV7-8 to TRBJ2-1; no reliable D call. V lost 4 bases and J 4 bases, leaving 11 bases between the germline ends. Germline-derived CDR1 and CDR2 are SGHVS and FQNEAQ. The CDR3 consists of 14 residues. CDR3 nucleotide sequence: TGTGCCAGCAGCTCCGGGTACAGTTACAATGAGCAGTTCTTC. As protein: CASSSGYSYNEQFF. Based on the CDR3 plus reference TRBV7-8 and TRBJ2-1, the full variable domain is GAGVSQSPRYKVAKRGQDVALRCDPISGHVSLFWYQQALGQGPEFLTYFQNEAQLDKSGLPSDRFFAERPEGSVSTLKIQRTQQEDSAVYLCASSSGYSYNEQFFGPGTRLTVL.

This clone was found a few times. The chain employs TRBV2 and TRBJ2-2; TRBD2 agrees at 12 bases. This CDR3 spans 16 amino acids. CDR1 and CDR2 (germline): SNHLY, FYNNEI. Germline trimming cut 8 bases from V and 1 base from J; bases unmatched to any gene: 5. CDR3 sequence: CASCLAGGRNTGELFF. The DNA for the CDR3 is TGTGCCAGCTGCCTAGCGGGAGGGCGGAACACCGGGGAGCTGTTTTTT.

This sequence joins TRBV6-5 and TRBJ1-2, with unresolved D. Germline loops: CDR1 MNHEY, CDR2 SVGAGI. The CDR3 consists of 11 residues. V was cut by 11 bases and J by 2 bases, with 9 bases left in between. The CDR3 DNA reads TGTGCCGTAGCGGGGAACTATGGCTACACCTTC. This codes for CAVAGNYGYTF.

This chain links TRBV5-4 with TRBJ2-7, with 10 bases matching TRBD1. After removal of 1 base from V and 3 bases from J, the junction contained 4 bases not matched to a gene. The CDR3 sequence is 15 residues long. Germline V gene lookup returns CDR1 SGHNT and CDR2 YYREEE (reference sequence). This chain's CDR3 is CASSLPGQGNYEQYF. The CDR3 bases are TGTGCCAGCAGCTTGCCGGGACAGGGGAACTACGAGCAGTACTTC.

The chain links TRBV2 to TRBJ2-7; TRBD2 matches at 10 bases. Germline V gene sequence: CDR1 SNHLY, CDR2 FYNNEI. The CDR3 has 14 amino acids. V was clipped by 8 bases and J by 3 bases; unmatched bases: 7. The CDR3 nucleotides read TGTGCCAGCGTAGGGCTAGCGGGAGTCTACGAGCAGTACTTC. Its protein is CASVGLAGVYEQYF.

Note on this clone: In the same sample, other DNA sequences code for this CDR3. The chain couples TRBV2 to TRBJ1-2; 9 bases are shared with TRBD1. The CDR3 length is 14 residues. V lost 6 bases and J lost 3; bases outside the gene matches: 5. Germline CDR1 is SNHLY and CDR2 is FYNNEI. The CDR3 sequence: CASSPDRGYYGYTF. In nucleotides, the CDR3 is TGTGCCAGCAGCCCGGACAGGGGCTACTATGGCTACACCTTC.

V usage is TRBV6-6 and J usage is TRBJ1-5; D not resolved. The CDR3 extends over 12 amino acids. Trimming left V 8 bases short and J 10 bases short, with 15 bases between. The germline CDR1 and CDR2 sequences are MNHNY and SVGAGI (reference sequence). CDR3 DNA sequence: TGTGCCAGCCCCCCTGACCCGCGTCCCCAGCATTTT. Translation gives CASPPDPRPQHF.

This clone came up many times. This sequence joins TRBV9 and TRBJ1-4, with a weak D call TRBD1 (5 bases). This CDR3 is built from 15 residues. Germline CDR1 reads SGDLS; CDR2 reads YYNGEE. V lost 4 bases and J 7 bases, leaving 17 bases between the germline ends. The CDR3 sequence is CASSPGGAEIEKLFF. For the CDR3, the DNA is TGTGCCAGCAGCCCAGGAGGGGCGGAAATTGAAAAACTGTTTTTT.

The V gene is TRBV5-4, the J gene TRBJ2-2; 8 nucleotides line up with TRBD1. The junction had 5 bases not matched to a gene; V was cut back by 5 bases and J by 5 bases. The CDR3 extends over 14 amino acids. Germline assignment: CDR1 SGHNT and CDR2 YYREEE (reference sequence). The CDR3 spells CASRIDRGTGELFF. The CDR3 DNA reads as TGTGCCAGCAGGATCGACAGGGGAACCGGGGAGCTGTTTTTT.

A single count supports this clone. V and J are TRBV2 and TRBJ1-1, with D uncertain. Germline V gene data show CDR1 as SNHLY and CDR2 as FYNNEI. Trimming took 1 base from V and 5 from J, leaving 8 bases between them. The CDR3 runs to 13 residues. CDR3 sequence reads: CASSEGGVTEAFF. Written as DNA, the CDR3 is TGTGCCAGCAGTGAAGGCGGGGTTACTGAAGCTTTCTTT.

This clone has a count of ten or more. The genes are TRBV5-8 and TRBJ2-7, with D uncertain. From germline, CDR1 is SGHTS and CDR2 YDEGEE. This CDR3 is 14 amino acids long. The ends were cut back, 2 bases at V and 3 bases at J, with 12 bases in the middle. This chain's CDR3 is CASSFEVLGYEQYF. CDR3 coding DNA: TGTGCCAGCAGCTTCGAGGTTCTAGGCTACGAGCAGTACTTC. The variable domain in full, completed from reference TRBV5-8 and TRBJ2-7, reads EAGVTQSPTHLIKTRGQQATLRCSPISGHTSVYWYQQALGLGLQFLLWYDEGEERNRGNFPPRFSGRQFPNYSSELNVNALELEDSALYLCASSFEVLGYEQYFGPGTRLTVT.

This chain joins TRBV7-9 and TRBJ1-5, with 8 bases identical to TRBD1. CDR1 and CDR2 from the germline V gene are SEHNR and FQNEAQ (reference sequence). CDR3 length: 16 amino acids. J was trimmed by 4 bases and V by 1 base; bases with no gene match: 6. This chain's CDR3 is CASSLGPGQDNQPQHF. CDR3 nucleotides: TGTGCCAGCAGCTTAGGGCCGGGACAGGATAATCAGCCCCAGCATTTT. The complete variable domain, with remaining parts taken from reference TRBV7-9 and TRBJ1-5, reads DTGVSQNPRHKITKRGQNVTFRCDPISEHNRLYWYRQTLGQGPEFLTYFQNEAQLEKSRLLSDRFSAERPKGSFSTLEIQRTEQGDSAMYLCASSLGPGQDNQPQHFGDGTRLSIL.